This T cell receptor (beta chain) was identified during a study of Graves' ophthalmopathy and Graves' hyperthyroidism. Study background: Stable hyperthyroidism meant no progression to ophthalmopathy within 18 months of follow-up.

In this cohort, patients with other autoimmune diseases, uncontrolled infections, pregnancy or lactation were excluded. Serum thyroxine and TRAb, along with clinical symptoms, thyroid ultrasound and orbital computed tomography, were what diagnosis relied on. Germline CDR1 SGHRS, CDR2 YFSETQ. This CDR3 is built from 16 residues. The authors amplified TCR beta CDR3 regions from RNA transcripts. The first round was an RT-PCR with HTBI primers, and the second round was a multiplex PCR. TCRdb reanalysed the multiplex PCR reads using MiXCR and keeps one entry per CDR3 protein. The sample includes over a million distinct CDR3 sequences, about 40% of them seen just once. Regarding this clonotype: At one end, the junction sequence differs from germline, possibly due to a read error.

The J gene is TRBJ1-5, the V gene TRBV5-1, with 8 positions matching TRBD1. The sample was peripheral blood or thyroid tissue (not recorded which). This sequence originates from an adult man with Graves' hyperthyroidism. The CDR3 sequence is CASSLLGQGRDQPQHF. The CDR3 DNA follows: TGTGCCAGCAGTTTACTCGGACAGGGAAGGGATCAGCCCCAGCATTTT.